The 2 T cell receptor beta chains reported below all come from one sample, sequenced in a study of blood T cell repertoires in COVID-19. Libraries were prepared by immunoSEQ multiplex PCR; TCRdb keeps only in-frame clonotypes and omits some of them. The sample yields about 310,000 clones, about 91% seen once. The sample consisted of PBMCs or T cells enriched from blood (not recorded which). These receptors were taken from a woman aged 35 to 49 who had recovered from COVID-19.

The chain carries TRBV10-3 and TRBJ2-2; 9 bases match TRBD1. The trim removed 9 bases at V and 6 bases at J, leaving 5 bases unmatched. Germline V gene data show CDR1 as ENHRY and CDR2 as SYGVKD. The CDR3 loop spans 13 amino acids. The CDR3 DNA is TGTGCCATTACAACAGGGGGCCCCGGGGAGCTGTTTTTT. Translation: CAITTGGPGELFF.

CDR3: CASSPGLAGEEQFF. The CDR3 DNA reads as TGTGCCAGCAGTCCGGGACTAGCGGGGGAGGAGCAGTTCTTC. This sequence joins TRBV27 and TRBJ2-1; 14 bases align to TRBD2. V was clipped by 5 bases and J by 10 bases; unmatched bases: 4. The germline V gene has CDR1 MNHEY and CDR2 SMNVEV (reference sequence). There are 14 residues in the CDR3.